This T cell receptor (beta chain) derives from a study of regulatory T cells in long-lasting Graves disease. Overall study: By definition, persistent Graves' disease involved antithyroid drugs for over 5 years alongside positive TSH receptor antibodies. Study-level findings and limits: Persistent disease showed a preference for TRBV28, TRBJ1-2 and TRBJ2-5. Accuracy may have suffered from the small sample size.

Germline CDR1 SSHAT, CDR2 FNYEAQ (reference sequence). This CDR3 is 12 amino acids long. Building of the TCR beta libraries involved iRepertoire HTBI primers and Arm-PCR of CDR3 regions. MiXCR, applied by TCRdb to the multiplex PCR reads, yields one record per CDR3 protein. Seen here are around 510,000 distinct CDR3 sequences, less than 25% observed once, and the top ten hold 7% to 9.5%. This clonotype was seen a few times. Its specificity is unknown. An end of the junction differs from the germline gene, which may be a read error. Stated time point: persistent/refractory GD, antithyroid drugs over 5 years with positive TRAb. There was RNA extracted from PBMCs, and the TCR library was made from it. The patients were enrolled through endocrinology in Xi'an, China.

This sample comprised peripheral blood mononuclear cells (PBMCs), obtained when the disease was refractory, from a patient treated with antithyroid drugs. The source is a female donor with Graves disease. The V gene is TRBV7-7, the J gene TRBJ2-7; D is unclear. CDR3 in amino acids: CASSPDGFEQYF. CDR3 coding DNA: TGTGCTAGCAGCCCCGATGGTTTCGAGCAGTACTTC.